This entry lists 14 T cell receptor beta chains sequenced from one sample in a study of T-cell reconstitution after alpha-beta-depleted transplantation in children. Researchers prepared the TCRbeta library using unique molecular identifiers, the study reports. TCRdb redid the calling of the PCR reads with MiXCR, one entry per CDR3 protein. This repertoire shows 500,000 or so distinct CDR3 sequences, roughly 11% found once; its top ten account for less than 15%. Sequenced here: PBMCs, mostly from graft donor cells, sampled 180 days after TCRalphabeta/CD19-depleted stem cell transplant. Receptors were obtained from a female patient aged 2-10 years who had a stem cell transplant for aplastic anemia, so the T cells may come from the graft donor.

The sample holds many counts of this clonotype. This CDR3 reads CASSPAVQGEQFF. The CDR3 DNA reads as TGTGCCAGCAGCCCCGCTGTGCAGGGTGAGCAGTTCTTC. This chain connects TRBV11-2 to TRBJ2-1; a weak D match, TRBD1 (5 bases). Deletions cut 5 bases from V and 9 bases from J, with 14 bases between. Germline CDR1 SGHAT, CDR2 FQNNGV. CDR3 length: 13 amino acids.

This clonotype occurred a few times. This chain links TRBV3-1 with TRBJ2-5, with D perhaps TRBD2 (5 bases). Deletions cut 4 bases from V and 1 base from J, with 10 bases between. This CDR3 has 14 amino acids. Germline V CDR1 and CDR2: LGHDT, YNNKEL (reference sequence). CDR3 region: CASSPREAQETQYF. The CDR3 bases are TGTGCCAGCAGCCCCCGGGAAGCCCAAGAGACCCAGTACTTC.

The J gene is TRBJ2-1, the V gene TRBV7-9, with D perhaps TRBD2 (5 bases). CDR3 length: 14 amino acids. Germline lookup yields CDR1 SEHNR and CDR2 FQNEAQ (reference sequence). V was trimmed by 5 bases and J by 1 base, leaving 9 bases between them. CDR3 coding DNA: TGTGCCAGCAGCCCGACTATTTCCTACAATGAGCAGTTCTTC. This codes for CASSPTISYNEQFF. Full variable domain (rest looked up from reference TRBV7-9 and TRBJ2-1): DTGVSQNPRHKITKRGQNVTFRCDPISEHNRLYWYRQTLGQGPEFLTYFQNEAQLEKSRLLSDRFSAERPKGSFSTLEIQRTEQGDSAMYLCASSPTISYNEQFFGPGTRLTVL.

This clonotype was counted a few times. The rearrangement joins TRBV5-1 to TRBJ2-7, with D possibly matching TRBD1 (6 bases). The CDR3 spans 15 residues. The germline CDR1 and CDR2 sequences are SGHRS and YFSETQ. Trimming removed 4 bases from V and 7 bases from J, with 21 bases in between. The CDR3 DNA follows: TGCGCCAGCAGCAGAAACAGGGAAGCTACCATGGAGCAGTACTTC. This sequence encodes CASSRNREATMEQYF.

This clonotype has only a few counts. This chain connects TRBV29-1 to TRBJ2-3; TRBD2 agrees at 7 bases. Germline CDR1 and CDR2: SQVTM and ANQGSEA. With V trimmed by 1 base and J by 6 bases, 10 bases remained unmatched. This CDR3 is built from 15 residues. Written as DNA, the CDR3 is TGCAGCGTTGAAGCGGCCCTAGCGGTGCTGGATACGCAGTATTTT. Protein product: CSVEAALAVLDTQYF.

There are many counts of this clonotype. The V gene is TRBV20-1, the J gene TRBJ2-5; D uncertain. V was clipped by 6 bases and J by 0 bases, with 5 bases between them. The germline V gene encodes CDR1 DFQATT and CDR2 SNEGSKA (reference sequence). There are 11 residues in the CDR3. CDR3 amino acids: CSAVNQETQYF. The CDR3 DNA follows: TGCAGTGCGGTTAACCAAGAGACCCAGTACTTC.

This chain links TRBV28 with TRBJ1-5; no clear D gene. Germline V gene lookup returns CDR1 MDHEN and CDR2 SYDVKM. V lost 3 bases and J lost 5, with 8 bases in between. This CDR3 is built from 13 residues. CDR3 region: CASSFLWDQPQHF. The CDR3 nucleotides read TGTGCCAGCAGTTTTCTCTGGGATCAGCCCCAGCATTTT. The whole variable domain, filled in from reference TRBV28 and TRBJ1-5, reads DVKVTQSSRYLVKRTGEKVFLECVQDMDHENMFWYRQDPGLGLRLIYFSYDVKMKEKGDIPEGYSVSREKKERFSLILESASTNQTSMYLCASSFLWDQPQHFGDGTRLSIL.

The CDR3, as DNA: TGTGCCAGCAGCTTGGGGTTTCTAGCGGGAATCTCCTACAATGAGCAGTTCTTC. Protein sequence: CASSLGFLAGISYNEQFF. The gene calls are TRBV5-4 and TRBJ2-1, with 9 positions matching TRBD2. CDR1 is SGHNT, CDR2 YYREEE, per germline (reference sequence). The V and J ends lost 0 bases and 0 bases, in that order; junction bases with no gene match: 7. The CDR3 runs 18 residues. Variable domain in full (rest from reference TRBV5-4 and TRBJ2-1): ETGVTQSPTHLIKTRGQQVTLRCSSQSGHNTVSWYQQALGQGPQFIFQYYREEENGRGNFPPRFSGLQFPNYSSELNVNALELDDSALYLCASSLGFLAGISYNEQFFGPGTRLTVL.

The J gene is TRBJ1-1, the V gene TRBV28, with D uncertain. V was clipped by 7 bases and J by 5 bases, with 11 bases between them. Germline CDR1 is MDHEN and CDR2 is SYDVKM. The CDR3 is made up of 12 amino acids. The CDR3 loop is CASTEGLTEAFF. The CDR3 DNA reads TGTGCCAGCACGGAAGGGTTAACTGAAGCTTTCTTT.

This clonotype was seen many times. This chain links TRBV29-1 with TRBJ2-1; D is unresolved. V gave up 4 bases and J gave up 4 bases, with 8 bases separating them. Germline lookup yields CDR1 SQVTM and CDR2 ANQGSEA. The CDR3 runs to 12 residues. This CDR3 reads CSVVVGYNEQFF. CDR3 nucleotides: TGCAGCGTTGTGGTTGGGTACAATGAGCAGTTCTTC.

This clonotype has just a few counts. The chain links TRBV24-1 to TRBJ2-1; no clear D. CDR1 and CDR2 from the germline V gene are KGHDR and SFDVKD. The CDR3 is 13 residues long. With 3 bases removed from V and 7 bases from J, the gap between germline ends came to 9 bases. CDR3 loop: CATSDQLRNEQFF. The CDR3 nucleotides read TGTGCCACCAGTGATCAGCTCCGTAATGAGCAGTTCTTC.

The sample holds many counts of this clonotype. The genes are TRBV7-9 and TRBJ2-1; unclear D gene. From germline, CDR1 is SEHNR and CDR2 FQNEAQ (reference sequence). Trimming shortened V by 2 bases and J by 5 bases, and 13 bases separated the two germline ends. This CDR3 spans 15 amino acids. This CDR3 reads CASSLKGRVDNEQFF. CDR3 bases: TGTGCCAGCAGCTTAAAAGGCCGAGTGGACAATGAGCAGTTCTTC.

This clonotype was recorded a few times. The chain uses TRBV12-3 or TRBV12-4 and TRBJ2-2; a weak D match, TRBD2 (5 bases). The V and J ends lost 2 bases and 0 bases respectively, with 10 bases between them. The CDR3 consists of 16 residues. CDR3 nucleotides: TGTGCCAGCAGTTTATCGAGGGCCTCGAACACCGGGGAGCTGTTTTTT. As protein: CASSLSRASNTGELFF.

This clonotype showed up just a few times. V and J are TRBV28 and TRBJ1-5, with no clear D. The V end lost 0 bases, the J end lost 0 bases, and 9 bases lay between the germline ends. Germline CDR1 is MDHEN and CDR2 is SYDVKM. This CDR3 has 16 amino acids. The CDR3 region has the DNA TGTGCCAGCAGTTTATGGCAGGACTATAGCAATCAGCCCCAGCATTTT. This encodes CASSLWQDYSNQPQHF.